This T cell receptor (beta chain) originates from a study of cytomegalovirus exposure and HLA in healthy donors. Study-level points and caveats: Looking again later, the authors saw that most CMV-associated TCR beta chains seemed HLA-restricted. TCR beta sequences reportedly predicted the HLA-A and HLA-B alleles of most subjects accurately.

V lost 2 bases and J lost 5; bases outside the gene matches: 2. This CDR3 is 14 amino acids long. CDR1 and CDR2 from the germline V gene are KGHSH and LQKENI. The PCR ran on 60 Vbeta and 13 Jbeta primers. Using immunoSEQ multiplex PCR, the repertoire was profiled, and TCRdb retains in-frame clones only, with some absent. The sample has 110,000 or so clones, 74% seen once; the top ten hold about 2%. This clone occurred a few times. The antigen remains undetermined. Sequencing was performed on PBMCs. This sequence originates from a human donor in good health. This chain uses TRBV18 with TRBJ2-4; 8 bases align to TRBD1. The CDR3 coding sequence is TGTGCCAGCTCACCATTACAGGGGGAAAACATTCAGTACTTC. Translated, it gives CASSPLQGENIQYF.